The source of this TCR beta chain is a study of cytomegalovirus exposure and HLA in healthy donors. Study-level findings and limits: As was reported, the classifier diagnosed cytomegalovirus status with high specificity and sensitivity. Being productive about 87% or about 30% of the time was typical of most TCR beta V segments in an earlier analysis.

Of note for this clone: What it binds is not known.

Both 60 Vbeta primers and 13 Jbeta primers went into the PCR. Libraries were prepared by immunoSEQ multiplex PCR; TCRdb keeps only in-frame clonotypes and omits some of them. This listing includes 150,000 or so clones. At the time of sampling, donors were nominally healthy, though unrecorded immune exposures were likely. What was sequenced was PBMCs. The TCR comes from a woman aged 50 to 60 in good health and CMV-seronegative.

CDR3 coding DNA: TGTGCCAGCAGCTCAGGGGACCCAAACACCGGGGAGCTGTTTTTT. Translation: CASSSGDPNTGELFF. The chain links TRBV5-4 to TRBJ2-2; D possibly corresponds to TRBD1 (6 bases). Germline CDR1 SGHNT, CDR2 YYREEE (reference sequence). V was cut by 3 bases and J by 2 bases, with 11 bases left in between. The CDR3 is 15 amino acids.